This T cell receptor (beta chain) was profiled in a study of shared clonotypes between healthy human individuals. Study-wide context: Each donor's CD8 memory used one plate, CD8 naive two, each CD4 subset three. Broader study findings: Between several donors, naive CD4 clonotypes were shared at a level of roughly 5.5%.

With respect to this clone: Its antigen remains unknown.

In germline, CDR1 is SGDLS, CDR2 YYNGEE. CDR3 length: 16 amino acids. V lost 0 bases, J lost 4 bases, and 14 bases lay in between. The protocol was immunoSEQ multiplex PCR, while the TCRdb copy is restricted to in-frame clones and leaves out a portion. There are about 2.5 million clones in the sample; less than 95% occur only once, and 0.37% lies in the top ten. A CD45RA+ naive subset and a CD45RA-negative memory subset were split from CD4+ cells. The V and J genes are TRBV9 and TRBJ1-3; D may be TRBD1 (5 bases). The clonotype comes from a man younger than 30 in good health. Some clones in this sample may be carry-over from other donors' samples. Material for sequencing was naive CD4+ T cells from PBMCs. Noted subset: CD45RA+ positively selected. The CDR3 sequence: CASSVEGGRAGNTIYF. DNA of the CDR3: TGTGCCAGCAGCGTAGAAGGTGGCAGGGCCGGAAACACCATATATTTT.